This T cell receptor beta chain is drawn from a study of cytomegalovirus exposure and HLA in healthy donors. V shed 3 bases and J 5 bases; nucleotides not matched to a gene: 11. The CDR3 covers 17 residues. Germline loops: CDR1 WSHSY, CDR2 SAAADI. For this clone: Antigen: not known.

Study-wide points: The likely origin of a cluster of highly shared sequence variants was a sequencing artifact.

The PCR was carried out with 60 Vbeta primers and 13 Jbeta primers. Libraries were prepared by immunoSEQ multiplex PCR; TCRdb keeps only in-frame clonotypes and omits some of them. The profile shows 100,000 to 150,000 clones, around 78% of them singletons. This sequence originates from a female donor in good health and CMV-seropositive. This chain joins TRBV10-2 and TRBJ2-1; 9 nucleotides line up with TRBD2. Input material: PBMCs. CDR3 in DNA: TGCGCCAGCAGTGACACCATGGCTAGCGGGGTTCACAATGAGCAGTTCTTC. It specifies CASSDTMASGVHNEQFF.